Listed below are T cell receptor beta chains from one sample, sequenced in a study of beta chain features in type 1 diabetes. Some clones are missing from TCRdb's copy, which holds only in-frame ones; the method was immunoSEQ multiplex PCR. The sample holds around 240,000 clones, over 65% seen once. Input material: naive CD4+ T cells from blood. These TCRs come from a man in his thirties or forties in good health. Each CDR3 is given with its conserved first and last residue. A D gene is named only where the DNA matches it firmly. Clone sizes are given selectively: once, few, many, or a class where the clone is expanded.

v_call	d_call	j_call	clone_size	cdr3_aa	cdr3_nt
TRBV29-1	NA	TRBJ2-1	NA	CSVGDEQFF	TGCAGCGTTGGAGATGAGCAGTTCTTC
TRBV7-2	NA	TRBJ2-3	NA	CASSLRDTDTQYF	TGTGCCAGCAGCTTACGGGACACAGATACGCAGTATTTT
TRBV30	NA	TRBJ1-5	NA	CAWTPGSNQPQHF	TGTGCCTGGACCCCGGGGAGCAATCAGCCCCAGCATTTT
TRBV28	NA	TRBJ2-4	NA	CASSFGRAKNIQYF	TGTGCCAGCAGTTTCGGACGAGCCAAAAACATTCAGTACTTC
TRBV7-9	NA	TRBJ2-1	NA	CASSLAVMNEQFF	TGTGCCAGCAGCTTAGCGGTAATGAATGAGCAGTTCTTC
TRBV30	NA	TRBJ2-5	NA	CAWSRPGLWETQYF	TGTGCCTGGAGTCGGCCAGGGCTATGGGAGACCCAGTACTTC
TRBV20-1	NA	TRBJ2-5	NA	CSASDQETQYF	TGCAGTGCTAGCGACCAAGAGACCCAGTACTTC
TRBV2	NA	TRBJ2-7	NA	CASSAPVSSVHDF	TGTGCCAGCAGTGCTCCGGTTTCCTCTGTTCACGACTTC
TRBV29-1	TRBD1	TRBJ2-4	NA	CSVRGLLAKNIQYF	TGCAGCGTTAGGGGGCTTTTGGCCAAAAACATTCAGTACTTC
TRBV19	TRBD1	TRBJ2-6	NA	CASSPQGAPGANVLTF	TGTGCCAGTAGTCCGCAGGGGGCTCCTGGGGCCAACGTCCTGACTTTC
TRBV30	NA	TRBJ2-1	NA	CAWSDRVLNEQFF	TGTGCCTGGAGTGACAGGGTTCTTAATGAGCAGTTCTTC
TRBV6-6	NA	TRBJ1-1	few	CASSNGGRGTEAFF	TGTGCCAGCAGTAATGGAGGGCGGGGCACTGAAGCTTTCTTT
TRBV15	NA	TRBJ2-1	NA	CATSRDKAGDEQFF	TGTGCCACCAGCAGAGATAAAGCAGGGGATGAGCAGTTCTTC
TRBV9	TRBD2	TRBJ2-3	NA	CASSVVPGLAGGSTDTQYF	TGTGCCAGCAGCGTAGTCCCGGGACTAGCGGGGGGGAGCACAGATACGCAGTATTTT
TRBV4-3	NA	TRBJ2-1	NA	CASSQEGGAYNEQFF	TGCGCCAGCAGCCAAGAGGGGGGCGCCTACAATGAGCAGTTCTTC
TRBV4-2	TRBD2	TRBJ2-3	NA	CASSPRTRSTDTQYF	TGTGCCAGCAGCCCTCGGACTAGGAGCACAGATACGCAGTATTTT
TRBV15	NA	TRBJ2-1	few	CATSRAGRSYNEQFF	TGTGCCACCAGCAGAGCGGGGCGCTCCTACAATGAGCAGTTCTTC
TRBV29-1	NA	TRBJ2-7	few	CSVRQGGYEQYF	TGCAGCGTGCGGCAGGGCGGCTACGAGCAGTACTTC
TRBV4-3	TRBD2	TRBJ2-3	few	CASSQATSGGPDTQYF	TGCGCCAGCAGCCAGGCTACTAGCGGAGGGCCAGATACGCAGTATTTT
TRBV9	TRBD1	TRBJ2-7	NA	CASSFQDRGDYEQYF	TGTGCCAGCAGCTTCCAGGACAGGGGGGACTACGAGCAGTACTTC
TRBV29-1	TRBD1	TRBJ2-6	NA	CSVDVWTGSGANVLTF	TGCAGCGTTGATGTTTGGACAGGCTCTGGGGCCAACGTCCTGACTTTC
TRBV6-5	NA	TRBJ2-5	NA	CASSEIGRETQYF	TGTGCCAGCAGTGAAATCGGGAGAGAGACCCAGTACTTC
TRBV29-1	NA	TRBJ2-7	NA	CSGHRGHEQYF	TGCAGCGGCCACCGGGGTCACGAGCAGTACTTC
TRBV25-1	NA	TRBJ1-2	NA	CASSEQSRTNGYTF	TGTGCCAGCAGTGAACAGAGCCGTACTAATGGCTACACCTTC
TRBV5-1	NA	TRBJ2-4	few	CASSGRLGNIQYF	TGCGCCAGCAGCGGGAGACTAGGGAACATTCAGTACTTC
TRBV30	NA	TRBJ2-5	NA	CAWSVRLRDWFLETQYF	TGTGCCTGGAGTGTCCGACTCCGGGACTGGTTCTTGGAGACCCAGTACTTC
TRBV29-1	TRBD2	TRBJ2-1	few	CSVLLAVLYNEQFF	TGCAGCGTTCTACTAGCGGTGCTATACAATGAGCAGTTCTTC
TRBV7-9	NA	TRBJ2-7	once	CASSLLADRGEQYF	TGTGCCAGCAGCTTATTGGCAGACCGAGGCGAGCAGTACTTC
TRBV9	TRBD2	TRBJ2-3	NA	CASSVAGTSSADTQYF	TGTGCCAGCAGCGTAGCTGGGACTAGTTCTGCAGATACGCAGTATTTT
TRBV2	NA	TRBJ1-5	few	CASSLQGTSNQPQHF	TGTGCCAGCAGCCTACAGGGTACTAGCAATCAGCCCCAGCATTTT
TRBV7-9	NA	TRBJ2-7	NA	CASSLGPDEQYF	TGTGCCAGCAGCCTCGGCCCGGACGAGCAGTACTTC
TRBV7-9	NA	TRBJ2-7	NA	CASRSAGEQYF	TGTGCCAGCAGGTCGGCTGGTGAGCAGTACTTC
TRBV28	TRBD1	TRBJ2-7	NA	CASSNRRQGRTRAALSSYEQYF	TGTGCCAGCAGCAACCGTAGACAGGGGCGGACCAGAGCTGCCCTAAGCTCCTACGAGCAGTACTTC
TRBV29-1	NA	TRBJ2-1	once	CSVPRGYNEQFF	TGCAGCGTTCCCCGTGGGTACAATGAGCAGTTCTTC
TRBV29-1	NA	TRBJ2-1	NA	CSSWVSAPSYNEQFF	TGCAGCTCATGGGTAAGCGCGCCGTCCTACAATGAGCAGTTCTTC
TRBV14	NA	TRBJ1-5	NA	CASSRVIGQPQHF	TGTGCCAGCAGCCGGGTCATCGGACAGCCCCAGCATTTT
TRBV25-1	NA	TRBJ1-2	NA	CASSDGQYGYTF	TGTGCCAGCAGTGACGGACAGTATGGCTACACCTTC
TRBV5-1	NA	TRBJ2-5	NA	CASSLGLQETQYF	TGCGCCAGCAGCTTGGGGTTGCAAGAGACCCAGTACTTC
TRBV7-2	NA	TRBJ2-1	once	CASSLRGGSYNEQFF	TGTGCCAGCAGCTTGCGGGGCGGCTCCTACAATGAGCAGTTCTTC
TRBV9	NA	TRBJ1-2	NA	CASSTFDGYTF	TGTGCCAGCAGCACATTCGATGGCTACACCTTC